This T cell receptor beta chain was captured by sequencing in a study of a mutant IDH1 vaccine in newly diagnosed glioma. Study overall: Of treated patients, approximately 62% were men and roughly 40% women, averaging around 42 years.

Indicated time point: week 47, end of study. Topical imiquimod accompanied each vaccine dose, which consisted of 300 ug of mutant IDH1 20-mer peptide. Comments on this clone: The antigen is not known.

Data came from immunoSEQ multiplex PCR; TCRdb stores just in-frame clones and leaves some out. The data show some 62,000 clones, roughly four fifths seen once. Specimen: PBMCs, collected from a glioma patient whose treatment included an IDH1 peptide vaccine. The TCR originated in a man aged 25-45 years with glioma.

Here the CDR3 reads CSATGNYGYTF. The CDR3 nucleotides are TGCAGTGCCACAGGGAACTATGGCTACACCTTC. The chain joins TRBV20-1 to TRBJ1-2; weak D call: TRBD1 (6 bases). CDR1 DFQATT and CDR2 SNEGSKA come from the germline V gene (reference sequence). V dropped 6 bases and J dropped 2 bases, with 7 bases sitting between them. CDR3 size: 11 residues.